The clone carrying this T cell receptor beta chain was observed a single time. This sample is part of a study of Ad26.COV2.S vaccination and SARS-CoV-2 variants. Study-level background: Intramuscular Ad26.COV2.S doses were given once or twice, 56 days apart.

Profiled with immunoSEQ multiplex PCR; TCRdb holds only in-frame clones, not every one. This table holds roughly 300,000 clones, 65% to 90% found once. Treatment in this sample: 15 to 20 received Ad26.COV2.S at low or high dose, single or two shots; five or six received placebo; per-sample allocation not given. The investigators took samples on day 63 after the first vaccine or placebo injection. SARS-CoV-2 spike from the Wuhan strain was encoded by the vaccine, an Ad26 vector. The material was peripheral blood, obtained in a trial of Ad26.COV2.S vaccine versus placebo. This clonotype was obtained from a person aged 18 to 59 who received the Ad26.COV2.S COVID-19 vaccine or a placebo.

The chain's CDR3 is CASSQVAEDNEQFF. The CDR3, as DNA: TGCGCCAGCAGCCAAGTGGCGGAGGACAATGAGCAGTTCTTC. The chain joins TRBV4-3 to TRBJ2-1; D is perhaps TRBD2 (5 bases). CDR1 is LGHNA, CDR2 YSLEER, per germline. This CDR3 has 14 residues. Trimming took off 1 base at V and 5 bases at J, with 9 bases between the two ends.